This section outlines one TCR beta chain sequence together with its context. A multiplex PCR was run with 60 Vbeta primers and 13 Jbeta primers. Clones were sequenced by immunoSEQ multiplex PCR, and TCRdb holds only the in-frame ones, with some missing. Of approximately 190,000 clones in the sample, about 13% are singletons; the top ten hold less than 8.5%. The sample originates from a study of cytomegalovirus exposure and HLA in healthy donors. Germline V CDR1 and CDR2: LGHNT, FRNRAP. V gave up 1 base and J gave up 0 bases, with 13 bases separating them. The CDR3 covers 18 residues. The chain couples TRBV12-5 to TRBJ2-6; TRBD1 is a possible D gene (6 bases). Sequenced material: PBMCs. This receptor was taken from a man in his fifties or sixties in good health and CMV-seropositive. The CDR3 DNA follows: TGTGCTAGTGGTTTGGCGGACAGTACCTACTCTGGGGCCAACGTCCTGACTTTC. As protein: CASGLADSTYSGANVLTF.